This T cell receptor (beta chain) was sequenced for a study of identical twins. MiXCR, run by TCRdb on the 5' RACE reads, gives a single entry per CDR3 protein. This sample carries hundreds of thousands of distinct CDR3 sequences, 6% to 9% of them seen once, and the ten largest clones take about 1.8%. The CDR3 has 13 residues. With 4 bases removed from V and 9 bases from J, the gap between germline ends came to 14 bases. This clonotype has a count of ten or more. The sample was also reused in another study, on yellow fever vaccine responses in identical twins.

The gene calls are TRBV12-3 or TRBV12-4 and TRBJ2-3; the D is unclear. This clonotype was sampled from a woman between 18 and 30 years old in good health. The sample consisted of memory (CD45RO+) T cells sorted from blood. The CDR3 spells CASSSETSSTQYF. Written as DNA, the CDR3 is TGTGCCAGCAGTTCCGAGACTTCCTCCACGCAGTATTTT.